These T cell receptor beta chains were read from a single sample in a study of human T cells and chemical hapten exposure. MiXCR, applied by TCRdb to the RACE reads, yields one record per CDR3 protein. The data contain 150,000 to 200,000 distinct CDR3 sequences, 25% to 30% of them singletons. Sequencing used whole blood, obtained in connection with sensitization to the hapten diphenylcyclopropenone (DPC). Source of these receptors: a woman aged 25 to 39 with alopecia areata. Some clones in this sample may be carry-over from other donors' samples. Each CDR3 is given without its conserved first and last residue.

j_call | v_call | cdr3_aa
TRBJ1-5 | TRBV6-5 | ASSDRGYQPQH
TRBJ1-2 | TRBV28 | ASSLEGGRGQGYT
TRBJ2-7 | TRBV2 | ASSGQGRFSYEQY
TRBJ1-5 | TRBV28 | ASSTDLRGNQPQH
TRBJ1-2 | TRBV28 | ASSFLRAANSYT
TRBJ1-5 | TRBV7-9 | ASSPGTWNQPQH
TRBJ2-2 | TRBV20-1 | SARGDAGELF
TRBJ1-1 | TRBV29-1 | SVGWGFEAF
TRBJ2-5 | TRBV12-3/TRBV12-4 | ASSFGTGQETQY
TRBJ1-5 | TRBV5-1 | ASSPLGGRDQPQH
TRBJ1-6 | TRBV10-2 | ASRGNLTPGTGIANYNSPLH
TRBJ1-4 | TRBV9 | ASSVGTAQGEKLF
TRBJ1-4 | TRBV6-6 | ASSYGTGEKLF
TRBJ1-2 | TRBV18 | ASSPTDRVAYGYT
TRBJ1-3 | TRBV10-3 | AISDSQSGNTIY
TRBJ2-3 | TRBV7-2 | ASSRNLGDTQY
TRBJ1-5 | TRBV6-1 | ASSLEVGQPQH
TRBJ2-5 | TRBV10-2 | ASSGILAGAETQY
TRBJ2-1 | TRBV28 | ASSFSGATYNEQF
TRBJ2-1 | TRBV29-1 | SVEDQLGGQGFRNEQF
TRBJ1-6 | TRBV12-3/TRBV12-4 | ASSFEGGANSPLH
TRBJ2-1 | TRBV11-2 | ASSLEGASYNEQF
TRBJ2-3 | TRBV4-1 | ASSPSTLAGGTDTQY
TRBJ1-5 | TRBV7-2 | ASSQRSQPQH
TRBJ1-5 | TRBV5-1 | ASSLVGEINQPQH
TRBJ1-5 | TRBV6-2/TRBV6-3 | ASRGGTARYQPQH
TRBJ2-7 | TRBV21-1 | ASRGLEDEQY
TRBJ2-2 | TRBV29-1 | STGVNTGELF
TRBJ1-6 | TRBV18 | ASSPVGAGYNSPLH
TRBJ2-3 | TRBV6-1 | ASSETTSAGGAQY
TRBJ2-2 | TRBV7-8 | ASRKAGRSDTGELF
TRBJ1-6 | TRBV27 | ASSLYNSPLH
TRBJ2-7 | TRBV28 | ASSLNLLGEQY
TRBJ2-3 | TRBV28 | ASSLQATGQY
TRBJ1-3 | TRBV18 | ASSPRTGERSGNTIY
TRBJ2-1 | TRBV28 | ASTTRRTGFYNEQF
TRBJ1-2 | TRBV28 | ASSLDRVYGYT
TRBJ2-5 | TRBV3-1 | ASSQGFGRGGPLPETQY
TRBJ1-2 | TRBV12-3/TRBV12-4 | ASSSDKTYGYT
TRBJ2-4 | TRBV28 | ASSLAYRGVD
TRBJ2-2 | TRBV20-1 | SAPVLAGGGGELF
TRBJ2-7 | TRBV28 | ASSTTGALSYEQY
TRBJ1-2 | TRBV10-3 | AISGSPGQGSGYT